Below are 2 T cell receptor beta chains sequenced from a single sample in a study of cytomegalovirus exposure and HLA in healthy donors. This PCR relied on a set of 60 Vbeta primers and 13 Jbeta primers. TCRdb's copy holds only in-frame clones and misses some; the assay was immunoSEQ multiplex PCR. The sample includes more than 100,000 clones, around 78% of them seen just once. What was sequenced was PBMCs. Receptor source: a man aged 40-55 years in good health and CMV-seronegative.

The CDR3, as DNA: TGTGCCAGCAGCCAACAGGGGGGTGGGCAAGAGACCCAGTACTTC. Protein sequence: CASSQQGGGQETQYF. V is TRBV7-2 and J is TRBJ2-5; 8 positions match TRBD1. The CDR3 is made up of 15 amino acids. V was pared by 5 bases and J by 2 bases, with 7 bases of the junction left unmatched. The germline gives CDR1 SGHTA, CDR2 FQGNSA. Using reference TRBV7-2 and TRBJ2-5 for the parts outside the CDR3, the full variable domain is GAGVSQSPSNKVTEKGKDVELRCDPISGHTALYWYRQSLGQGLEFLIYFQGNSAPDKSGLPSDRFSAERTGGSVSTLTIQRTQQEDSAVYLCASSQQGGGQETQYFGPGTRLLVL.

As regards this clone: Other DNA sequences of this sample code for an identical CDR3. This rearrangement joins TRBV4-3 to TRBJ2-7; perhaps TRBD2 as D (6 bases). The CDR3 has 14 residues. V shed 0 bases and J shed 2 bases, with 8 bases lying between them. In germline, CDR1 is LGHNA, CDR2 YSLEER. The chain's CDR3 is CASSQDSGAYEQYF. CDR3 in DNA: TGCGCCAGCAGCCAAGATAGCGGAGCCTACGAGCAGTACTTC.